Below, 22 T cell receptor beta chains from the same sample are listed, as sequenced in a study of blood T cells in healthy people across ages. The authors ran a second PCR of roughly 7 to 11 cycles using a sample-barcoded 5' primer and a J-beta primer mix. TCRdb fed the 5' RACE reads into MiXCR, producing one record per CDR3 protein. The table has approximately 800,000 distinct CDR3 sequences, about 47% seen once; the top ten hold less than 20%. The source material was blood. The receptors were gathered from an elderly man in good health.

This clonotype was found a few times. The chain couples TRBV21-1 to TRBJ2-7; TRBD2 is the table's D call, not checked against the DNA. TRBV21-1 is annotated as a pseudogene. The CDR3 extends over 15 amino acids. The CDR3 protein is CASSKVGGNLYEQYF. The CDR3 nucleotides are TGTGCCAGCAGCAAAGTTGGAGGGAACTTGTACGAGCAGTACTTC.

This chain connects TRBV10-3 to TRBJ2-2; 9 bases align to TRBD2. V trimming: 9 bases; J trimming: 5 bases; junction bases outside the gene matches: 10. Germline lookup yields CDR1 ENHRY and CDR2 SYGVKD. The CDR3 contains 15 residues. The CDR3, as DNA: TGTGCCATTGGTGCGGCTAGCGGGACGACCGGGGAGCTGTTTTTT. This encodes CAIGAASGTTGELFF.

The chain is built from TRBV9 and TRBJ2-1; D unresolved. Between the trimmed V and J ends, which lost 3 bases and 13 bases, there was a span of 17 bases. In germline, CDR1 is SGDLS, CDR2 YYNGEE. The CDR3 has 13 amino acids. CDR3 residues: CASSELKGETQFF. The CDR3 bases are TGTGCCAGCAGCGAACTCAAAGGAGAGACCCAGTTCTTC.

The CDR3 region has the DNA TGTGCCAGCAAATACTCTGGGGCCAACGTCCTGACTTTC. Translation: CASKYSGANVLTF. V usage is TRBV25-1 and J usage is TRBJ2-6; D remains ambiguous. CDR1 is MGHDK, CDR2 SYGVNS, per germline. V dropped 7 bases and J dropped 0 bases, with 4 bases sitting between them. The CDR3 runs 13 residues.

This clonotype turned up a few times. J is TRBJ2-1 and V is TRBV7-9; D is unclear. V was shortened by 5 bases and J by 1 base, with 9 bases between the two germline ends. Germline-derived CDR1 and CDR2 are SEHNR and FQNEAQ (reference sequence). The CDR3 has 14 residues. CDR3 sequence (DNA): TGTGCCAGCAGCGCAACAAGTTCCTACAATGAGCAGTTCTTC. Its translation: CASSATSSYNEQFF.

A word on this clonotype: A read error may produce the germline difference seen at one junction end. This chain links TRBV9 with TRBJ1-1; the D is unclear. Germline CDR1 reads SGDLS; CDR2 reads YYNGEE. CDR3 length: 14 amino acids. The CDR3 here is CANSPGVGDTEAFF. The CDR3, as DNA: TGTGCCAACAGCCCTGGAGTTGGGGACACTGAAGCTTTCTTT.

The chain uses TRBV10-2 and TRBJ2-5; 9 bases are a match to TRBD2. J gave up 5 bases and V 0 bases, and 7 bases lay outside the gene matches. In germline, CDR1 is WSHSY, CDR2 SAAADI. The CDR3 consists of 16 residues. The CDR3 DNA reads TGCGCCAGCAGTGAGTCGCGGGGGGGGACAGAGGAGACCCAGTACTTC. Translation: CASSESRGGTEETQYF.

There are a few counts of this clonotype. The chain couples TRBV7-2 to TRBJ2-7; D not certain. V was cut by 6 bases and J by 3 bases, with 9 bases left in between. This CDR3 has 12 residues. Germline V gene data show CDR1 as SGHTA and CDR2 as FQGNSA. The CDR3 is CASSHMGYEQYF. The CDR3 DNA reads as TGTGCCAGCAGTCACATGGGCTACGAGCAGTACTTC. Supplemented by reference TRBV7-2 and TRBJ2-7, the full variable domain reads GAGVSQSPSNKVTEKGKDVELRCDPISGHTALYWYRQSLGQGLEFLIYFQGNSAPDKSGLPSDRFSAERTGGSVSTLTIQRTQQEDSAVYLCASSHMGYEQYFGPGTRLTVT.

DNA of the CDR3: TGCGCCAGCAGCTTAAGTTTTATCGCGGGGGGGCAAGAGACCCAGTACTTC. Its translation is CASSLSFIAGGQETQYF. V and J are TRBV5-1 and TRBJ2-5; 9 nucleotides line up with TRBD2. J lost 2 bases, V lost 2 bases, and 10 bases had no gene match. The germline gives CDR1 SGHRS, CDR2 YFSETQ. The CDR3 is 17 residues long.

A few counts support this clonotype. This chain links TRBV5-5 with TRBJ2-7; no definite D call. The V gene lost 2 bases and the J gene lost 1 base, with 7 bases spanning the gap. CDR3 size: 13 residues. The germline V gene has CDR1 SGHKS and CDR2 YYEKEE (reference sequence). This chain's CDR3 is CASSFYVSYEQYF. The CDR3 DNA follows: TGTGCCAGCAGCTTCTACGTTTCCTACGAGCAGTACTTC.

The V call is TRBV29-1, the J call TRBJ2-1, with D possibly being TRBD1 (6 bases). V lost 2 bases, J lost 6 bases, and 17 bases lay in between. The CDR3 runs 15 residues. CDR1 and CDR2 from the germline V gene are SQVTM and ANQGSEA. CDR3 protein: CSVEPDKGVGNEQFF. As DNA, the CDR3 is TGCAGCGTTGAACCCGACAAGGGGGTGGGCAATGAGCAGTTCTTC.

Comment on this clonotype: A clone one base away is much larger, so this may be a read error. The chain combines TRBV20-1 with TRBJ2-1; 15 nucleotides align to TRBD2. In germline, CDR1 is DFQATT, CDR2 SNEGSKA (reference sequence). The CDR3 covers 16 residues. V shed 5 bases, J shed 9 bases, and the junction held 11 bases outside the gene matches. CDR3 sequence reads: CSAGSGGTSGRIEQFF. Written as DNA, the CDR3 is TGCAGTGCTGGATCCGGGGGGACTAGCGGGAGGATTGAGCAGTTCTTC.

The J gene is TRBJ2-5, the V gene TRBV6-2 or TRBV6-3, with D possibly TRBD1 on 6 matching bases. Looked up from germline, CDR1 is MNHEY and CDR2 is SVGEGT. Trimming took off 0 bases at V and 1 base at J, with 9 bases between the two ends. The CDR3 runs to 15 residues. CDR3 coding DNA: TGTGCCAGCAGTTACTCCGGACAGCTCCAAGAGACCCAGTACTTC. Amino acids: CASSYSGQLQETQYF.

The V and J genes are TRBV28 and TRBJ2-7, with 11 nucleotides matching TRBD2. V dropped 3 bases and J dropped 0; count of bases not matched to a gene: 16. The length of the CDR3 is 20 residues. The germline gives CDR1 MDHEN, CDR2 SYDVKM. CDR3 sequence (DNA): TGTGCCAGCAGTTTCCCCCGACTAGCGGGAAAACTGGGCGACTCCTACGAGCAGTACTTC. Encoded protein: CASSFPRLAGKLGDSYEQYF.

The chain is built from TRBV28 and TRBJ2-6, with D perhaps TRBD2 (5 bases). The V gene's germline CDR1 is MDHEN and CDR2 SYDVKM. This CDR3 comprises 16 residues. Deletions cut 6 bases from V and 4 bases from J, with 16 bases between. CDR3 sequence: CASSPPPGVGANVLTF. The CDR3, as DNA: TGTGCCAGCAGCCCGCCCCCCGGGGTCGGGGCCAACGTCCTGACTTTC. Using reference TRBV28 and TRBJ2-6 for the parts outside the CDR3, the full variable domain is DVKVTQSSRYLVKRTGEKVFLECVQDMDHENMFWYRQDPGLGLRLIYFSYDVKMKEKGDIPEGYSVSREKKERFSLILESASTNQTSMYLCASSPPPGVGANVLTFGAGSRLTVL.

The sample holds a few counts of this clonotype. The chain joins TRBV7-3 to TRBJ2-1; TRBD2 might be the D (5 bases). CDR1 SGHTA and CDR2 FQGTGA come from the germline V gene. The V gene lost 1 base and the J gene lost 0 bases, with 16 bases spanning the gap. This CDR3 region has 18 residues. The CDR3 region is CASSLMASGASSYNEQFF. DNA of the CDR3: TGTGCCAGCAGCTTAATGGCCAGCGGTGCAAGCTCCTACAATGAGCAGTTCTTC.

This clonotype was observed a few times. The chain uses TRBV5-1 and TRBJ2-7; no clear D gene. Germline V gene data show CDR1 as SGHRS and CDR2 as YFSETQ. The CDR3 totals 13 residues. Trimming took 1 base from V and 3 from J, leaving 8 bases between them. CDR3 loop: CASSLLSDYEQYF. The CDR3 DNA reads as TGCGCCAGCAGCTTGTTGTCAGACTACGAGCAGTACTTC.

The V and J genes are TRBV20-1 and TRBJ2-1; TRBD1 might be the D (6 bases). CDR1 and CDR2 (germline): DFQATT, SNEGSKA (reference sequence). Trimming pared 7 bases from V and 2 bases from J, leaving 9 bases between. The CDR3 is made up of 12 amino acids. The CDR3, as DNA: TGCAGTGGGGACACGACCTACAATGAGCAGTTCTTC. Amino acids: CSGDTTYNEQFF.

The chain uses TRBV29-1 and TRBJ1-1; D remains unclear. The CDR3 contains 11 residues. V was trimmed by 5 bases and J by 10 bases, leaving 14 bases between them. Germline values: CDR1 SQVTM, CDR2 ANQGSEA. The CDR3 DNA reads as TGCAGCGTTACGCCCGTGGAGGGAGCTTTCTTT. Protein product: CSVTPVEGAFF. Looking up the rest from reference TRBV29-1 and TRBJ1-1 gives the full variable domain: SAVISQKPSRDICQRGTSLTIQCQVDSQVTMMFWYRQQPGQSLTLIATANQGSEATYESGFVIDKFPISRPNLTFSTLTVSNMSPEDSSIYLCSVTPVEGAFFGQGTRLTVV.

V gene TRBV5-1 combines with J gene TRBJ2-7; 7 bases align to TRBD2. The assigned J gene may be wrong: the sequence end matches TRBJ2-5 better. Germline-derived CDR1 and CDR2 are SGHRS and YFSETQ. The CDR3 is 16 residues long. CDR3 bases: TGCGCCAGCAGACAGCGGGACGGCTCGGGTAGAGAGACCCAGTACTTC. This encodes CASRQRDGSGRETQYF.

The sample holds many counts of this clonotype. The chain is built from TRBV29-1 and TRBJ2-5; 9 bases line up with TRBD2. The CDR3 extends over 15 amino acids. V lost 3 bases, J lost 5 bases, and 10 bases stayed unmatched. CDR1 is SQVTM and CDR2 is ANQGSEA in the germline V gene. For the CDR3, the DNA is TGCAGCGTTGATATAGCGGGAGATTTCGCTGAGACCCAGTACTTC. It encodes CSVDIAGDFAETQYF.

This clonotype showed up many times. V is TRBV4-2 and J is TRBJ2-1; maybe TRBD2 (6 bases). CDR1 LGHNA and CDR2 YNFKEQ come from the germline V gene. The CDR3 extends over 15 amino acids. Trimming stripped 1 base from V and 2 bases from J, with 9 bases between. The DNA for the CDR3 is TGTGCCAGCAGCCAAGTTCTAGCGACCTACAATGAGCAGTTCTTC. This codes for CASSQVLATYNEQFF.